These T cell receptor beta chains were read from a single sample in a study of metastatic and nonmetastatic thyroid tumors. TCRdb redid the clone calls on the PCR reads using MiXCR. The table shows fewer than 40,000 clones, with approximately 17% occurring only once. The sequencing sample was made of tumor tissue. Every receptor here comes from a female donor with papillary thyroid cancer or a benign thyroid nodule (not recorded which). Some clones in this sample may be carry-over from other donors' samples. Both conserved end residues are part of each CDR3. A D gene is named only where the DNA matches it firmly. Rows give clone size only sometimes, using once, few, many, or a class for an expanded clone.

.,many,TRBV29-1,TRBJ2-1,CSVEDLGNEQFF,TGCAGCGTTGAAGATTTAGGTAATGAGCAGTTCTTC
.,many,TRBV11-2,TRBJ1-1,CASSLDPGLDLRAFF,TGTGCCAGCAGCTTAGATCCGGGGTTGGATTTGAGAGCTTTCTTT
TRBD2,many,TRBV24-1,TRBJ2-5,CATSRSGGTQYF,TGTGCCACCTCACGGTCGGGGGGGACCCAGTACTTC
.,many,TRBV30,TRBJ1-1,CAWNRLNTEAFF,TGTGCCTGGAATAGGTTGAACACTGAAGCTTTCTTT
.,.,TRBV6-1,TRBJ2-7,CASMTLWGRHEQYF,TGTGCCAGCATGACACTGTGGGGTAGACACGAGCAGTACTTC
TRBD2,many,TRBV11-3,TRBJ2-2,CASSLRTSGGTGELFF,TGTGCCAGCAGCTTGCGGACTAGCGGGGGCACCGGGGAGCTGTTTTTT
.,.,TRBV5-1,TRBJ2-3,CASSSGVGTDTQYF,TGCGCCAGCAGCTCCGGGGTCGGCACAGATACGCAGTATTTT
TRBD1,few,TRBV6-1,TRBJ2-7,CASMRQGSRYEQYF,TGTGCCAGCATGAGACAGGGTTCAAGGTACGAGCAGTACTTC
.,many,TRBV27,TRBJ2-3,CASRTNLRENWQYF,TGTGCCAGCAGGACCAACCTAAGGGAAAATTGGCAGTATTTT
TRBD1,few,TRBV7-8,TRBJ1-5,CASSAKPRDRVNQPQHF,TGTGCCAGCAGCGCAAAACCACGGGACAGGGTTAATCAGCCCCAGCATTTT
TRBD1,once,TRBV9,TRBJ2-4,CASSVRRDRLTYF,TGTGCCAGCAGCGTCCGACGGGACAGGCTTACGTACTTC
TRBD2,many,TRBV7-8,TRBJ2-7,CASSLALGLAGGSYEQYF,TGTGCCAGCAGCTTAGCCCTGGGACTAGCGGGAGGCTCCTACGAGCAGTACTTC
TRBD1,.,TRBV27,TRBJ1-1,CASSSTGQVNTEAFF,TGTGCCAGCAGTTCAACGGGACAGGTGAACACTGAAGCTTTCTTT
TRBD1,many,TRBV20-1,TRBJ1-2,CSAEGGQGARNYGYTF,TGCAGTGCTGAGGGGGGACAGGGGGCGCGAAACTATGGCTACACCTTC
TRBD2,medium-sized,TRBV5-1,TRBJ2-7,CASSAELAGVYEQYF,TGCGCCAGCAGCGCCGAACTAGCGGGAGTTTACGAGCAGTACTTC
.,once,TRBV20-1,TRBJ1-2,CSARLPGVVGRFYAF,TGCAGTGCTAGATTACCGGGGGTTGTCGGGAGGTTCTACGCCTTC
.,many,TRBV2,TRBJ1-4,CASRYTTTNEKLFF,TGTGCCAGCAGGTACACGACAACTAATGAAAAACTGTTTTTT
.,many,TRBV15,TRBJ2-5,CATSRDSGIRETQYF,TGTGCCACCAGCAGAGATTCGGGGATTAGGGAGACCCAGTACTTC
TRBD1,.,TRBV2,TRBJ1-6,CASRSRGGSYNSPLHF,TGTGCCAGCAGGTCCAGGGGGGGCTCCTATAATTCACCCCTCCACTTT
.,few,TRBV4-3,TRBJ1-2,CASSQDAWLGYTF,TGCGCCAGCAGCCAAGATGCCTGGTTAGGCTACACCTTC
.,.,TRBV3-1,TRBJ2-7,CASSLRSTYEQYF,TGTGCCAGCAGCCTTAGGAGCACCTACGAGCAGTACTTC
.,many,TRBV12-5,TRBJ1-1,CASGLGQTEAFF,TGTGCTAGTGGTTTGGGACAAACTGAAGCTTTCTTT
.,many,TRBV27,TRBJ2-1,CASSTGTSRKNEQFF,TGTGCCAGCAGTACCGGGACTTCCCGCAAAAATGAGCAGTTCTTC
.,.,TRBV7-8,TRBJ1-6,CASSLMGRVFYNSPLHF,TGTGCCAGCAGCTTAATGGGCAGGGTCTTCTATAATTCACCCCTCCACTTT
TRBD1,.,TRBV29-1,TRBJ1-4,CSVVTDRGTNEKLFF,TGCAGCGTTGTAACGGACAGGGGGACTAATGAAAAACTGTTTTTT
.,many,TRBV18,TRBJ1-1,CASSPRAGEDTEAFF,TGTGCCAGCTCACCACGGGCAGGGGAGGACACTGAAGCTTTCTTT
.,few,TRBV6-5,TRBJ1-2,CASSYNRGPGYCYTF,TGTGCCAGCAGTTACAATAGGGGTCCGGGCTATTGCTACACCTTC
.,many,TRBV3-1,TRBJ2-7,CASSQGGYEQYF,TGTGCCAGCAGCCAAGGGGGCTACGAGCAGTACTTC
.,many,TRBV29-1,TRBJ1-4,CSVRGTPNEKLFF,TGCAGCGTTCGCGGAACACCTAATGAAAAACTGTTTTTT
.,many,TRBV6-1,TRBJ2-5,CASSNSRGGQETQYF,TGTGCCAGCAGTAATTCTAGGGGAGGCCAAGAGACCCAGTACTTC
.,.,TRBV6-9,TRBJ2-1,CASRLWASWGASYNEQFF,TGCGCCAGCAGACTTTGGGCTAGCTGGGGGGCCTCCTACAATGAGCAGTTCTTC
TRBD1,many,TRBV7-2,TRBJ2-5,CASRPTGFGETQYF,TGTGCCAGCAGACCGACAGGGTTCGGAGAGACCCAGTACTTC
TRBD1,many,TRBV7-9,TRBJ2-5,CASGDRGQQETQYF,TGTGCCAGCGGGGACAGGGGGCAGCAAGAGACCCAGTACTTC
.,many,TRBV7-3,TRBJ2-3,CASSADSGGTDTQYF,TGTGCCAGCAGCGCCGATTCTGGCGGCACAGATACGCAGTATTTT
TRBD2,many,TRBV27,TRBJ2-7,CASSHRTSGGFDEQYF,TGTGCCAGCAGTCACCGGACTAGCGGGGGTTTCGACGAGCAGTACTTC
TRBD2,many,TRBV12-5,TRBJ2-3,CASGLVTSGAGADTQYF,TGTGCTAGTGGTTTGGTAACTAGCGGGGCGGGTGCAGATACGCAGTATTTT
TRBD2,many,TRBV6-1,TRBJ2-2,CASSGSGGTTGELFF,TGTGCCAGCAGTGGCAGCGGGGGAACCACCGGGGAGCTGTTTTTT
.,many,TRBV6-4,TRBJ2-3,CASSRGYTDTQYF,TGTGCCAGCAGTCGGGGATACACAGATACGCAGTATTTT
TRBD2,many,TRBV19,TRBJ2-3,CASSIWRGVSTDTQYF,TGTGCCAGTAGTATATGGCGGGGGGTTAGCACAGATACGCAGTATTTT
.,.,TRBV5-1,TRBJ2-3,CASSVGHGGKDTQYF,TGCGCCAGCAGCGTCGGCCACGGTGGCAAAGATACGCAGTACTTT
TRBD1,few,TRBV6-6,TRBJ1-2,CASSYSEGGGKWGYGYTF,TGTGCCAGCAGTTACTCGGAGGGAGGGGGCAAGTGGGGCTATGGCTACACCTTC
.,.,TRBV27,TRBJ2-7,CASSTGFRDNYEQYF,TGTGCCAGCAGTACGGGGTTCCGGGACAACTACGAGCAGTACTTC
TRBD1,.,TRBV30,TRBJ1-5,CAWGTGQSNQPQHF,TGTGCCTGGGGGACGGGACAGTCCAATCAGCCCCAGCATTTT
.,.,TRBV3-1,TRBJ1-1,CASSQESRKGEAFF,TGTGCCAGCAGCCAAGAATCCAGGAAGGGAGAAGCTTTCTTT
TRBD2,few,TRBV5-1,TRBJ2-7,CASSSLAGTVPYEQYF,TGCGCCAGCAGCTCTCTAGCGGGGACCGTCCCCTACGAGCAGTACTTC
.,many,TRBV27,TRBJ2-7,CASSLNWVRTCYEQYF,TGTGCCAGCAGTTTAAATTGGGTAAGAACTTGCTACGAGCAGTACTTC
TRBD2,many,TRBV9,TRBJ2-3,CASSVRGGDTQYF,TGTGCCAGCAGCGTCCGGGGGGGAGATACGCAGTATTTT
.,few,TRBV6-5,TRBJ2-1,CASSYLFYEQFF,TGTGCCAGCAGTTACCTGTTCTATGAGCAGTTCTTC
TRBD1,many,TRBV20-1,TRBJ2-5,CSAGDRGNIFQETQYF,TGCAGTGCGGGGGACAGGGGAAATATTTTTCAAGAGACCCAGTACTTC